This T cell receptor beta chain originates from a study of breast tumors, draining lymph nodes, adjacent tissues. Findings of the study overall: Tumor and nontumor repertoires were significantly more similar in luminal-like than in basal-like breast cancer. Data only fit, rather than demonstrated, lymph node origin of most tumor T cells. Tumor TCR diversity was below lymph nodes but above nontumor tissue.

Trimming took off 5 bases at V and 5 bases at J, with 4 bases between the two ends. The CDR3 has 11 residues. Per germline, CDR1 ENHRY and CDR2 SYGVKD. About this clonotype: Its specificity is not known.

TCRdb redid the calling of the multiplex PCR reads with MiXCR, one entry per CDR3 protein. The sample includes fewer than 25,000 distinct CDR3 sequences, 60% to 75% of them seen just once. Sequencing was done on a sample of tumor-adjacent breast tissue. The TCR sequence derives from a female donor with breast cancer. Some clones in this sample may be carry-over from other donors' samples. V gene TRBV10-3 combines with J gene TRBJ2-1; D ambiguous. CDR3 in DNA: TGTGCCATCAGTTTAGACAATGAGCAGTTCTTC. Translated, it gives CAISLDNEQFF.